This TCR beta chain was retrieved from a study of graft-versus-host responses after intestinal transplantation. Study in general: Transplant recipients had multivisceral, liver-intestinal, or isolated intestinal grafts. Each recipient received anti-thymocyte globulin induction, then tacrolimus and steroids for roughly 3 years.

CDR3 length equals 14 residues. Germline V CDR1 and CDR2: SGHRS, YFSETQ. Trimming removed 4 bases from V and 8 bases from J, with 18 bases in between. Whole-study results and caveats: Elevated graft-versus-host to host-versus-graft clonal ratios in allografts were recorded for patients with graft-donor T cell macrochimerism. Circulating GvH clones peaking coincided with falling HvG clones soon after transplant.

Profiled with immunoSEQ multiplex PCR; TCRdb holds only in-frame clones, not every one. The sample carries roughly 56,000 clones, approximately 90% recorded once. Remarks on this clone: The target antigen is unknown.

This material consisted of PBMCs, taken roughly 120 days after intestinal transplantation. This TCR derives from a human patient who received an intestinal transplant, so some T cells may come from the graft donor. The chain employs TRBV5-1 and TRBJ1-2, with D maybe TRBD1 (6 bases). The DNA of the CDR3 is TGCGCCAGCAGCAACTATCGGGGGCGAAGAGGCTACACCTTC. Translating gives CASSNYRGRRGYTF.